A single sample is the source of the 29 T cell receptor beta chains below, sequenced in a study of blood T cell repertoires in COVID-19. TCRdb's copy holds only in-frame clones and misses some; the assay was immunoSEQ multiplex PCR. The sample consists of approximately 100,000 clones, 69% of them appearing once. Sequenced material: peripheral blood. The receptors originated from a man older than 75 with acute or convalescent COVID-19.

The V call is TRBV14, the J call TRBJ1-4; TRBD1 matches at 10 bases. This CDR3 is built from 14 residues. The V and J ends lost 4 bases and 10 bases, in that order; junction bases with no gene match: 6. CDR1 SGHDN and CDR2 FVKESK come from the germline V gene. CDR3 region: CASSPRQGAAKLFF. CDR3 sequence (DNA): TGTGCCAGCAGCCCTAGACAGGGGGCCGCAAAACTGTTTTTT. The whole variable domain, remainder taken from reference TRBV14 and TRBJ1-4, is EAGVTQFPSHSVIEKGQTVTLRCDPISGHDNLYWYRRVMGKEIKFLLHFVKESKQDESGMPNNRFLAERTGGTYSTLKVQPAELEDSGVYFCASSPRQGAAKLFFGSGTQLSVL.

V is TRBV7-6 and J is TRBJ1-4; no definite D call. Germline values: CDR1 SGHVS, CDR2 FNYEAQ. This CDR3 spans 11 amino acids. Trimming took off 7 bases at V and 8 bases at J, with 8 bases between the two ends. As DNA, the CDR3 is TGTGCCAGCACCTCGGGGGAAAAACTGTTTTTT. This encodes CASTSGEKLFF.

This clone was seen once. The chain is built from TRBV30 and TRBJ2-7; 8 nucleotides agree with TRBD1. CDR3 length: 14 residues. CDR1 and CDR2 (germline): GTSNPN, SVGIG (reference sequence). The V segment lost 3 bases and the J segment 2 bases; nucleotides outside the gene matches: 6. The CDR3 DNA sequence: TGTGCCTGGAGGTACGGACAGGGAGCCTACGAGCAGTACTTC. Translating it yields CAWRYGQGAYEQYF.

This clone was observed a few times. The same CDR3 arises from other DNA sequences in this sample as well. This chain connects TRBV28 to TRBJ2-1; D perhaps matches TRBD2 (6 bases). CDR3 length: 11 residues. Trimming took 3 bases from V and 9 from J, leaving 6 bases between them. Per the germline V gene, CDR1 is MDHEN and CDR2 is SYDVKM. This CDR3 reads CASSLRGEQFF. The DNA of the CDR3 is TGTGCCAGCAGTTTGCGGGGTGAGCAGTTCTTC. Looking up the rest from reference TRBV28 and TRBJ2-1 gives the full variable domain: DVKVTQSSRYLVKRTGEKVFLECVQDMDHENMFWYRQDPGLGLRLIYFSYDVKMKEKGDIPEGYSVSREKKERFSLILESASTNQTSMYLCASSLRGEQFFGPGTRLTVL.

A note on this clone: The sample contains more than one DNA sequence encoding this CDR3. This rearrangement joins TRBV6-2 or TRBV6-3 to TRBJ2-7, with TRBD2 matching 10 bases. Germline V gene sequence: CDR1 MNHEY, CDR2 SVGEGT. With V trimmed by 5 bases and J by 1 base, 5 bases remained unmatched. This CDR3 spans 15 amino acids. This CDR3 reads CASSTTSGSSYEQYF. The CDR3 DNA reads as TGTGCCAGCAGTACGACTAGCGGGTCTTCCTACGAGCAGTACTTC.

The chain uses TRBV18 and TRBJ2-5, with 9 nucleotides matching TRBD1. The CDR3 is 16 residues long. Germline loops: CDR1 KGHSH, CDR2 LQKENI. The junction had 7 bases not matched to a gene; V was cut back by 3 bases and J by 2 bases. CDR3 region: CASSPPPGQGQETQYF. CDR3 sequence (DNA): TGTGCCAGCTCACCCCCTCCGGGACAGGGTCAAGAGACCCAGTACTTC.

CDR3 in DNA: TGTGCCAGCAGCTTAGTTCTAGCGGGAAACACAGATACGCAGTATTTT. Its translation is CASSLVLAGNTDTQYF. The chain links TRBV7-2 to TRBJ2-3; 9 bases are a match to TRBD2. Germline assignment: CDR1 SGHTA and CDR2 FQGNSA. This CDR3 has 16 amino acids. V lost 1 base, J lost 2 bases, and 4 bases stayed unmatched.

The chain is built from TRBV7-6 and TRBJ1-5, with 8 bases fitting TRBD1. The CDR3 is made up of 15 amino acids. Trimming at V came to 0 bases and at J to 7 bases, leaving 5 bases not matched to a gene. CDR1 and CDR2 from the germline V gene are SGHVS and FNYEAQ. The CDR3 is CASSLATGAGQPQHF. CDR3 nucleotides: TGTGCCAGCAGCTTAGCGACAGGGGCCGGACAGCCCCAGCATTTT.

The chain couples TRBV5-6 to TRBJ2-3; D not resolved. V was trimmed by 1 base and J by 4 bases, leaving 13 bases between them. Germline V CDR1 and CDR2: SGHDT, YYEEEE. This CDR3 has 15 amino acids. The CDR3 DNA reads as TGTGCCAGCAGCTTGTTAACGCAGGCGCCAGATACGCAGTATTTT. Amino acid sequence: CASSLLTQAPDTQYF.

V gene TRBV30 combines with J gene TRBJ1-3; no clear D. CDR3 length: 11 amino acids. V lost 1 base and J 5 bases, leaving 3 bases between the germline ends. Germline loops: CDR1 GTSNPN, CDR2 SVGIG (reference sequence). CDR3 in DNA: TGTGCCTGGAGTGATAGAAACACCATATATTTT. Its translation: CAWSDRNTIYF.

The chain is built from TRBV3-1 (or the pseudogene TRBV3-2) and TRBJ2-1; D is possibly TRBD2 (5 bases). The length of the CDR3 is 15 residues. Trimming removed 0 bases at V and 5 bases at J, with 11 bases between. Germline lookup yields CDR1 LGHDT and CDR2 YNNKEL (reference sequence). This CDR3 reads CASSQEEAGDNEQFF. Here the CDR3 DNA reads TGTGCCAGCAGCCAAGAGGAGGCAGGCGACAATGAGCAGTTCTTC.

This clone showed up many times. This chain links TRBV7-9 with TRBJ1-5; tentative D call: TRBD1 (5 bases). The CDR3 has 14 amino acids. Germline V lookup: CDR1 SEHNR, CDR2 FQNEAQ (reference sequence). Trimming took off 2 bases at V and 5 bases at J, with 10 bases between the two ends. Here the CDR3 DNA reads TGTGCCAGCAGCTTAACGGGAGGGGATCAGCCCCAGCATTTT. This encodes CASSLTGGDQPQHF.

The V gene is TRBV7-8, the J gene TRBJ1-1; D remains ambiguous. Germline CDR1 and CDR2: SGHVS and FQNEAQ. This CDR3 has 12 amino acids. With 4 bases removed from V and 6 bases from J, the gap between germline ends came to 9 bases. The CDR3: CASSSGWAEAFF. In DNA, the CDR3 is TGTGCCAGCAGCTCCGGGTGGGCTGAAGCTTTCTTT.

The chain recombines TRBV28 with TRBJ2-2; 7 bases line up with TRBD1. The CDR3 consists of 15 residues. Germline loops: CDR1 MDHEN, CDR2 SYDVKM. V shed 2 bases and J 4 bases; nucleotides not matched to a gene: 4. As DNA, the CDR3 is TGTGCCAGCAGTTTAACGGGACAGACCACCGGGGAGCTGTTTTTT. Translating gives CASSLTGQTTGELFF.

The CDR3 loop reads CASSLPGQGEEKLFF. Here the CDR3 DNA reads TGTGCCAGCAGCTTGCCCGGACAGGGTGAAGAAAAACTGTTTTTT. The chain employs TRBV5-6 and TRBJ1-4, with 8 nucleotides matching TRBD1. Germline values: CDR1 SGHDT, CDR2 YYEEEE. V lost 1 base and J lost 8; bases outside the gene matches: 7. There are 15 residues in the CDR3.

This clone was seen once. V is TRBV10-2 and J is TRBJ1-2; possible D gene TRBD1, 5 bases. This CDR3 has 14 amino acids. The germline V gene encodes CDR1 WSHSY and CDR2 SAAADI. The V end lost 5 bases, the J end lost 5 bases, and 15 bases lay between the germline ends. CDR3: CASSPLTVGYGYTF. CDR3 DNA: TGCGCCAGCAGTCCCCTGACAGTCGGGTATGGCTACACCTTC.

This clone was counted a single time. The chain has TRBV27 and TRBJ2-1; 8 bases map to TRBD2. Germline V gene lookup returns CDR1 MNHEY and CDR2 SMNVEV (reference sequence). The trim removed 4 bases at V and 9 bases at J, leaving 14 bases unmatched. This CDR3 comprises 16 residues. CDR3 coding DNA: TGTGCCAGCAGTTCCCCGGGGGCGGGAGGTAAGGGTGAGCAGTTCTTC. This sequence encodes CASSSPGAGGKGEQFF.

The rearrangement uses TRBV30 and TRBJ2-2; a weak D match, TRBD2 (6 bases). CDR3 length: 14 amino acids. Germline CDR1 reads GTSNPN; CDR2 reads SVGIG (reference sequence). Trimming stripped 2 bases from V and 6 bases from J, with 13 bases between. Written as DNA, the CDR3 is TGTGCCTGGAGTTCCGCTAGGGAGGCCGGGGAGCTGTTTTTT. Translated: CAWSSAREAGELFF. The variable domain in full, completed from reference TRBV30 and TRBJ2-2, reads SQTIHQWPATLVQPVGSPLSLECTVEGTSNPNLYWYRQAAGRGLQLLFYSVGIGQISSEVPQNLSASRPQDRQFILSSKKLLLSDSGFYLCAWSSAREAGELFFGEGSRLTVL.

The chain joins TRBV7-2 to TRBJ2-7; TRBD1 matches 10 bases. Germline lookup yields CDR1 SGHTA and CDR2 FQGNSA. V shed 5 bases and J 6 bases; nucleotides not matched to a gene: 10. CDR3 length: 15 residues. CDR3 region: CASSPSGQGLGEQYF. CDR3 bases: TGTGCCAGCAGCCCCTCGGGACAGGGGTTGGGCGAGCAGTACTTC.

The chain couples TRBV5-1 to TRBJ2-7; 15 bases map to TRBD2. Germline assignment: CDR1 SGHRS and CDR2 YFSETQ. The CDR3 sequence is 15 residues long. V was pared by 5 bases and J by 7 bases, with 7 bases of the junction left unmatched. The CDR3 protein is CASRGLAGGPGEQYF. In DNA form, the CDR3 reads TGCGCCAGCAGAGGACTAGCGGGAGGGCCGGGGGAGCAGTACTTC. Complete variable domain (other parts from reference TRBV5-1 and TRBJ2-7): KAGVTQTPRYLIKTRGQQVTLSCSPISGHRSVSWYQQTPGQGLQFLFEYFSETQRNKGNFPGRFSGRQFSNSRSEMNVSTLELGDSALYLCASRGLAGGPGEQYFGPGTRLTVT.

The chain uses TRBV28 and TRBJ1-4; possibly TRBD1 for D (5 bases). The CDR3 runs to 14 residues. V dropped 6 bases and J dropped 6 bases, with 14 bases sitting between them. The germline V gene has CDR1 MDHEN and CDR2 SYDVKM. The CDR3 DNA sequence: TGTGCCAGCAGGACGGACACCCTCTATGAAAAACTGTTTTTT. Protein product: CASRTDTLYEKLFF.

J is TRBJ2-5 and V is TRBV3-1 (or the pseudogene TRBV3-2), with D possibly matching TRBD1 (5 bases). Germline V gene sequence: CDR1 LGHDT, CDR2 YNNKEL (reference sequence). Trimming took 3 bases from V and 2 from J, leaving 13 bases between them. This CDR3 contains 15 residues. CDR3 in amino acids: CASSQGLGGQETQYF. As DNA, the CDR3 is TGTGCCAGCAGCCAGGGGCTCGGCGGTCAAGAGACCCAGTACTTC.

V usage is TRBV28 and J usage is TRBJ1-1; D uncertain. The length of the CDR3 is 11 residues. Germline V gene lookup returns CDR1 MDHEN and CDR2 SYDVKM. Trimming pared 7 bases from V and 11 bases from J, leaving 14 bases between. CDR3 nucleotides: TGTGCCAGCACCGGCGGGTTTCAGGCTTTCTTT. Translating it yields CASTGGFQAFF.

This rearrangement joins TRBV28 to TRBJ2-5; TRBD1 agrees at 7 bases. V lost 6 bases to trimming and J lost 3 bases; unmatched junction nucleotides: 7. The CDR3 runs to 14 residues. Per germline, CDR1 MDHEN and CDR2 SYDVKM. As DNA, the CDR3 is TGTGCCAGCAGGACGCCCCAGGGGGAAGAGACCCAGTACTTC. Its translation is CASRTPQGEETQYF.

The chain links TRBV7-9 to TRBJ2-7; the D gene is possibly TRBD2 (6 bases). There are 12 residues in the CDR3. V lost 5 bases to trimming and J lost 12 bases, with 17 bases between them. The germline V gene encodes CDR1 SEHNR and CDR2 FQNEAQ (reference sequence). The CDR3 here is CASSQGWGDRYF. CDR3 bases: TGTGCCAGCAGCCAGGGCTGGGGGGACCGGTACTTC.

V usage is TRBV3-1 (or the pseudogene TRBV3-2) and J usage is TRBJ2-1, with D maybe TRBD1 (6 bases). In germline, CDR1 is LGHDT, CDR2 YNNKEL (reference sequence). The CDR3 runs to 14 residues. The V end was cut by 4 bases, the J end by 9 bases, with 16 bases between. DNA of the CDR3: TGTGCCAGCAGCCGAGGACAGCCTATTAGTGAGCAGTTCTTC. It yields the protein CASSRGQPISEQFF.

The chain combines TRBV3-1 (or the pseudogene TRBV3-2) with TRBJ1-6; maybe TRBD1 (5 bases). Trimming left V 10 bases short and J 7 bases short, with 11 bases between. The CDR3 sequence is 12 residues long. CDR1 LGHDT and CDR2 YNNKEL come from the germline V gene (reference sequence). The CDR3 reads CATKGKNSPLHF. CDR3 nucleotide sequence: TGTGCCACCAAGGGGAAAAATTCACCCCTCCACTTT.

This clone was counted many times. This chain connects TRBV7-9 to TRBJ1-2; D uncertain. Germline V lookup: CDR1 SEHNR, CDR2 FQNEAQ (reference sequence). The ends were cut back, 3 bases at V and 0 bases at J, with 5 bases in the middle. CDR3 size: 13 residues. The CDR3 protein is CASSFFANYGYTF. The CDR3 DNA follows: TGTGCCAGCAGCTTCTTTGCTAACTATGGCTACACCTTC.

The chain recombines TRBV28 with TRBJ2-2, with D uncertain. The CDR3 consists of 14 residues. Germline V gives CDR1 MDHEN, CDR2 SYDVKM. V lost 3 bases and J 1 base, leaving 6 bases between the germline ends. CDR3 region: CASSFLRNTGELFF. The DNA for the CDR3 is TGTGCCAGCAGTTTCCTCAGGAACACCGGGGAGCTGTTTTTT.